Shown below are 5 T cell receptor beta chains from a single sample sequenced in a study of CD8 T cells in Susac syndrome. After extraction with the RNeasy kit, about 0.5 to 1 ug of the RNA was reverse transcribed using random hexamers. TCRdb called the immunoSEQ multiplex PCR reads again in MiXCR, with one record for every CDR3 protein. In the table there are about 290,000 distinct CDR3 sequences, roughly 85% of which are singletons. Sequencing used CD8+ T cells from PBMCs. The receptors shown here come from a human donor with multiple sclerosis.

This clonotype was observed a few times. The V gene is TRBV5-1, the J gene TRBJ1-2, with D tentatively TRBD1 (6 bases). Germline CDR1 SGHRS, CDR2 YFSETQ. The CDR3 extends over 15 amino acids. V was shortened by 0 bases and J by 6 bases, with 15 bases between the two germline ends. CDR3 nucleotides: TGCGCCAGCAGCTTGGGGCAGGGGCGAGATAATGGCTACACCTTC. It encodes CASSLGQGRDNGYTF.

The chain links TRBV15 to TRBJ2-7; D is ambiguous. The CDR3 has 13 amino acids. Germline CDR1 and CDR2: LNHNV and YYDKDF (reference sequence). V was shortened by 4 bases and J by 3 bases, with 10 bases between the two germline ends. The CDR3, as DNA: TGTGCCACCAGCAACGGGCCGAGCTACGAGCAGTACTTC. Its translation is CATSNGPSYEQYF. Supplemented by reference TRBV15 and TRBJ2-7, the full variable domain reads DAMVIQNPRYQVTQFGKPVTLSCSQTLNHNVMYWYQQKSSQAPKLLFHYYDKDFNNEADTPDNFQSRRPNTSFCFLDIRSPGLGDTAMYLCATSNGPSYEQYFGPGTRLTVT.

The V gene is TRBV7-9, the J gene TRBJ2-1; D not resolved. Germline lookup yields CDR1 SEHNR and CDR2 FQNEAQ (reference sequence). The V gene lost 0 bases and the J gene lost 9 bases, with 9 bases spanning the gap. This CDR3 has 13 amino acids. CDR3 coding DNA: TGTGCCAGCAGCTTAGCGAGTAATCGTGAGCAGTTCTTC. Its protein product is CASSLASNREQFF.

The CDR3 region is CASSTPLAGVGKQFF. In DNA form, the CDR3 reads TGTGCCAGCAGTACCCCCCTAGCGGGAGTGGGTAAGCAGTTCTTC. The chain recombines TRBV27 with TRBJ2-1, with TRBD2 matching over 10 bases. The V segment lost 5 bases and the J segment 11 bases; nucleotides outside the gene matches: 12. The germline CDR1 and CDR2 sequences are MNHEY and SMNVEV (reference sequence). The CDR3 loop spans 15 amino acids.

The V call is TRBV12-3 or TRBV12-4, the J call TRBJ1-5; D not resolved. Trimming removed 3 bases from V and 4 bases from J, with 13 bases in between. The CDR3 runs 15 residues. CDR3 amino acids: CASSFWAVGNQPQHF. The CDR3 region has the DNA TGTGCCAGCAGTTTTTGGGCCGTAGGGAATCAGCCCCAGCATTTT.